Shown below are 9 T cell receptor beta chains from a single sample sequenced in a study of response to subunit inactivated influenza vaccine. TCRdb recomputed calls from the RT-PCR reads with MiXCR, one row per CDR3 protein. The sample consists of hundreds of thousands of distinct CDR3 sequences, around 14% of them appearing once. The source was PBMCs from blood, collected 11 to 12 days after vaccination. The receptors derive from a man between 50 and 59 years old who received an inactivated influenza vaccine.

In its sample, this clonotype was seen a few times. V usage is TRBV10-3 and J usage is TRBJ2-7; 7 positions match TRBD1. The CDR3 contains 14 residues. V shed 9 bases and J 3 bases; nucleotides not matched to a gene: 11. CDR1 and CDR2 from the germline V gene are ENHRY and SYGVKD. CDR3 protein: CAIQGRGTDYEQYF. Here the CDR3 DNA reads TGTGCCATTCAGGGAAGGGGGACAGACTACGAGCAGTACTTC.

V usage is TRBV5-6 and J usage is TRBJ2-3; TRBD2 matches 8 bases. The CDR3 has 15 residues. V lost 5 bases and J lost 2; bases outside the gene matches: 7. Germline loops: CDR1 SGHDT, CDR2 YYEEEE. DNA of the CDR3: TGTGCCAGCAGGTTACGTAGCGGGACCACAGATACGCAGTATTTT. It encodes CASRLRSGTTDTQYF.

This clonotype came up a few times. The chain combines TRBV5-5 with TRBJ1-3; the D gene is possibly TRBD1 (5 bases). Per germline, CDR1 SGHKS and CDR2 YYEKEE (reference sequence). The CDR3 runs to 14 residues. Trimming removed 5 bases at V and 4 bases at J, with 13 bases between. The CDR3 DNA is TGTGCCAGCAGTTCTCAGGGCTACGGAAACACCATATATTTT. Protein sequence: CASSSQGYGNTIYF.

This clonotype was seen a few times. The gene calls are TRBV5-5 and TRBJ1-1, with D hard to call. Germline V gene lookup returns CDR1 SGHKS and CDR2 YYEKEE (reference sequence). This CDR3 contains 15 residues. The germline V and J ends were trimmed by 2 bases and 3 bases, with 14 bases remaining between them. The CDR3 here is CASSLWDLQDTEAFF. The CDR3 nucleotides read TGTGCCAGCAGCTTATGGGATCTTCAGGACACTGAAGCTTTCTTT. Using reference TRBV5-5 and TRBJ1-1 for the parts outside the CDR3, the full variable domain is DAGVTQSPTHLIKTRGQQVTLRCSPISGHKSVSWYQQVLGQGPQFIFQYYEKEERGRGNFPDRFSARQFPNYSSELNVNALLLGDSALYLCASSLWDLQDTEAFFGQGTRLTVV.

This clonotype was found a few times. The V call is TRBV6-2 or TRBV6-3, the J call TRBJ2-4; possibly TRBD1 or TRBD2 for D (6 bases each). The CDR3 has 13 residues. Germline V gene data show CDR1 as MNHEY and CDR2 as SVGEGT. V lost 7 bases to trimming and J lost 12 bases, with 19 bases between them. The CDR3 loop reads CASIGGGAGPQYF. CDR3 in DNA: TGTGCCAGCATCGGGGGCGGGGCCGGACCTCAGTACTTC.

Worth noting for this clonotype: A much larger clone differs by one base, so this may be a read error. No conserved phenylalanine or tryptophan ends this CDR3, so it is likely a read error. This sequence joins TRBV12-3 or TRBV12-4 and TRBJ2-1; TRBD2 agrees at 7 bases. Trimming cost V 3 bases and J 7 bases; bases outside gene matches: 9. The CDR3 loop spans 15 amino acids. This chain's CDR3 is CASSFSGGSRNEQFS. DNA of the CDR3: TGTGCCAGCAGTTTCTCTGGCGGGAGTCGTAATGAGCAGTTCTCC.

The J gene is TRBJ2-2, the V gene TRBV27, with 9 bases matching TRBD2. The V gene end was trimmed by 3 bases and the J gene end by 7 bases; junction bases not matched to a gene: 3. The germline CDR1 and CDR2 sequences are MNHEY and SMNVEV (reference sequence). The CDR3 spans 14 residues. The CDR3 loop reads CASSLGLASGELFF. The CDR3 coding sequence is TGTGCCAGCAGTTTGGGACTAGCTAGCGGGGAGCTGTTTTTT.

This clonotype was seen more than once but under ten times. J is TRBJ1-2 and V is TRBV6-1; TRBD1 is a possible D gene (5 bases). The V end lost 6 bases, the J end lost 1 base, and 18 bases lay between the germline ends. Germline assignment: CDR1 MNHNS and CDR2 SASEGT. The CDR3 consists of 16 residues. Here the CDR3 DNA reads TGTGCCAGCAGAGGCCTGTGGGACGGACTTAACTATGGCTACACCTTC. Translated, it gives CASRGLWDGLNYGYTF.

This sequence joins TRBV6-6 and TRBJ1-1, with D unclear. CDR1 and CDR2 from the germline V gene are MNHNY and SVGAGI (reference sequence). This CDR3 region has 14 residues. V was clipped by 7 bases and J by 1 base, with 13 bases between them. CDR3 amino acids: CASTSGGENTEAFF. CDR3 in DNA: TGTGCCAGCACCTCCGGCGGGGAGAACACTGAAGCTTTCTTT.